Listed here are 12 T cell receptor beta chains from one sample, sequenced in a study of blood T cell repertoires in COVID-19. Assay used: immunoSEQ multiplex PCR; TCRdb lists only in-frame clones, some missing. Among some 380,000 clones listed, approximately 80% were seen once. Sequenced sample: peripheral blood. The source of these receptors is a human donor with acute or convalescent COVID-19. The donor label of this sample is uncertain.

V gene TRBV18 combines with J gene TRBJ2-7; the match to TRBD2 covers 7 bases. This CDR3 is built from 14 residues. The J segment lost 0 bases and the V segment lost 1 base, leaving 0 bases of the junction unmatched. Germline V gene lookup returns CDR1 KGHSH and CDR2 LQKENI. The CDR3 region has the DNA TGTGCCAGCTCACCACGCGGGAGCTCCTACGAGCAGTACTTC. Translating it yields CASSPRGSSYEQYF.

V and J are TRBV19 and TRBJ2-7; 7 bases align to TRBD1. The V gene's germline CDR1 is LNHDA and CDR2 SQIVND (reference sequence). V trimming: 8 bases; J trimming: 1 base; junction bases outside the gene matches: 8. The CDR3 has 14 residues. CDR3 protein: CASPGDSESYEQYF. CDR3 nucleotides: TGTGCCAGTCCCGGGGACAGTGAATCCTACGAGCAGTACTTC.

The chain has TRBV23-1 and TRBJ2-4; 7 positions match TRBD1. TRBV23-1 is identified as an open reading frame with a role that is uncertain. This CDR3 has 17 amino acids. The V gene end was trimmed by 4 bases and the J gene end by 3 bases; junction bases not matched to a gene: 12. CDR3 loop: CASSREGTGTVKNIQYF. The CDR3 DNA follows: TGCGCCAGCAGTCGAGAAGGAACCGGGACAGTCAAAAACATTCAGTACTTC.

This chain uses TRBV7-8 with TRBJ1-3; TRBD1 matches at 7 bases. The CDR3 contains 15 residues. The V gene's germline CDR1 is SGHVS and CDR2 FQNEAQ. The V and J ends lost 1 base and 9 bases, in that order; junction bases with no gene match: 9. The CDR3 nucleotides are TGTGCCAGCAGCTTAGACGGCAGGGGGATTGGCACCATATATTTT. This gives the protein CASSLDGRGIGTIYF.

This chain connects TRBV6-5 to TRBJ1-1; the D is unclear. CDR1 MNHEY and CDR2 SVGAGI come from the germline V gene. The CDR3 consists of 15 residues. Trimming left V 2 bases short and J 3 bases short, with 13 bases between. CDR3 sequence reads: CASSYRGERYTEAFF. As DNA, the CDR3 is TGTGCCAGCAGTTACCGAGGAGAAAGGTACACTGAAGCTTTCTTT.

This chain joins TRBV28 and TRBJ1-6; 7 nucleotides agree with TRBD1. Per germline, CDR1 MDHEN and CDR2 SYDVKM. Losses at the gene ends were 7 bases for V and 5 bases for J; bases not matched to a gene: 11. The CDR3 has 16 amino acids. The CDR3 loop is CASNGDPGTDNSPLHF. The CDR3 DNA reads TGTGCCAGCAACGGCGACCCCGGGACAGATAATTCACCCCTCCACTTT.

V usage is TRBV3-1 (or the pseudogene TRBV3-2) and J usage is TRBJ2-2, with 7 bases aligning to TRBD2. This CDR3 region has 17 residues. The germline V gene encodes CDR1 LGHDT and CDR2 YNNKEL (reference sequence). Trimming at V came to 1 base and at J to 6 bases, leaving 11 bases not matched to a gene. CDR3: CASSQVRVAGSSGELFF. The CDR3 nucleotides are TGTGCCAGCAGCCAAGTTCGGGTAGCGGGTTCCTCCGGGGAGCTGTTTTTT.

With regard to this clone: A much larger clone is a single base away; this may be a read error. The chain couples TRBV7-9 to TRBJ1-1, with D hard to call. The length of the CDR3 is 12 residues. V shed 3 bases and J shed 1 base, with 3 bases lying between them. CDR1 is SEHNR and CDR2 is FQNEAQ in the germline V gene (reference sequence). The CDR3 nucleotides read TGTGCCAGCAGCTTCCGGAACACTGAAGCTTTCTTT. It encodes CASSFRNTEAFF. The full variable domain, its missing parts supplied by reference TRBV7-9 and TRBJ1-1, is DTGVSQNPRHKITKRGQNVTFRCDPISEHNRLYWYRQTLGQGPEFLTYFQNEAQLEKSRLLSDRFSAERPKGSFSTLEIQRTEQGDSAMYLCASSFRNTEAFFGQGTRLTVV.

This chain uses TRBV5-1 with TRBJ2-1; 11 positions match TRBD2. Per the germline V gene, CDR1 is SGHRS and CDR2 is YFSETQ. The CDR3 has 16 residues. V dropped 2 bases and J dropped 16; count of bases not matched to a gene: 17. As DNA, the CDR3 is TGCGCCAGCAGCTTTGGGCTTGCACGTAGCGGGGGGGCTTTCTTCTTC. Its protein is CASSFGLARSGGAFFF.

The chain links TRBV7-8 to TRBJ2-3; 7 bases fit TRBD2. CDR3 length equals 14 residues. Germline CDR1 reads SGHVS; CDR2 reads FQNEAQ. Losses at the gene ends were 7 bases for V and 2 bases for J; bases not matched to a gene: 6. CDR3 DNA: TGTGCCAGCACGTTACTAGCGATCACAGATACGCAGTATTTT. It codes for CASTLLAITDTQYF.

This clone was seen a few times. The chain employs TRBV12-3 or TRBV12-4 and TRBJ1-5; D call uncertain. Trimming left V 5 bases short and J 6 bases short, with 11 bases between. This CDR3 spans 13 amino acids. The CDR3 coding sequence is TGTGCCAGCAGTAACGGCCGCGGTCAGCCCCAGCATTTT. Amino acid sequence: CASSNGRGQPQHF.

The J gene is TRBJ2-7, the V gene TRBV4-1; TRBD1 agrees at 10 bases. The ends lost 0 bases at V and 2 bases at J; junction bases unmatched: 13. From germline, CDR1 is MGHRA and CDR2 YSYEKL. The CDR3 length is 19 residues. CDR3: CASSQETFGSGTGAYEQYF. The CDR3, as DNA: TGCGCCAGCAGCCAAGAAACTTTTGGATCCGGGACAGGGGCCTACGAGCAGTACTTC.